This entry lists 19 T cell receptor beta chains sequenced from one sample in a study of OX40 agonist ivuxolimab in advanced cancers. TCRdb keeps only in-frame clones here, not all; method: immunoSEQ multiplex PCR. The sample contains tens of thousands of clones, roughly four fifths of which appear only once. The sample consisted of CD4+ or CD8+ T cells sorted from blood, taken in a trial of the OX40 agonist ivuxolimab. Receptor source: an adult with an advanced solid tumor such as melanoma, head and neck, liver or kidney cancer.

V usage is TRBV6-5 and J usage is TRBJ1-1; D gene uncertain. Per germline, CDR1 MNHEY and CDR2 SVGAGI. The CDR3 has 13 amino acids. V lost 5 bases and J 2 bases, leaving 9 bases between the germline ends. CDR3 loop: CASSTTGNTEAFF. The CDR3 nucleotides are TGTGCCAGCAGTACCACGGGTAACACTGAAGCTTTCTTT.

This clone was picked up a small number of times. This chain links TRBV4-1 with TRBJ1-2, with D perhaps matching TRBD1 (5 bases). V lost 4 bases and J 0 bases, leaving 18 bases between the germline ends. The CDR3 extends over 17 amino acids. Germline V gene sequence: CDR1 MGHRA, CDR2 YSYEKL. DNA of the CDR3: TGCGCCAGCAGCCGAGATTGGCTCGGGGGAGCTAACTATGGCTACACCTTC. Its protein is CASSRDWLGGANYGYTF.

J is TRBJ2-5 and V is TRBV6-1; D might be TRBD1 or TRBD2, each matching 5 bases. The CDR3 is 12 amino acids. The germline V gene has CDR1 MNHNS and CDR2 SASEGT. Trimming shortened V by 8 bases and J by 5 bases, and 12 bases separated the two germline ends. The CDR3 is CASGGFLETQYF. The CDR3 DNA is TGTGCCAGCGGGGGATTCCTTGAGACCCAGTACTTC.

The rearrangement uses TRBV11-2 and TRBJ2-6; weak D call: TRBD2 (5 bases). With 1 base removed from V and 4 bases from J, the gap between germline ends came to 11 bases. CDR3 size: 16 residues. From germline, CDR1 is SGHAT and CDR2 FQNNGV. The CDR3 here is CASSLVARSGANVLTF. CDR3 sequence (DNA): TGTGCCAGCAGCTTAGTAGCGCGTTCGGGGGCCAACGTCCTGACTTTC.

The V call is TRBV5-4, the J call TRBJ2-3; a weak D match, TRBD1 (5 bases). Deletions cut 4 bases from V and 4 bases from J, with 22 bases between. CDR1 SGHNT and CDR2 YYREEE come from the germline V gene (reference sequence). The CDR3 totals 17 residues. The CDR3, as DNA: TGTGCCAGCAGCCAAGATGACGGCAGGGAAGTTGCAGATACGCAGTATTTT. It specifies CASSQDDGREVADTQYF.

This chain links TRBV14 with TRBJ1-2; D remains unclear. The length of the CDR3 is 15 residues. Germline V gene lookup returns CDR1 SGHDN and CDR2 FVKESK. V was trimmed by 0 bases and J by 4 bases, leaving 12 bases between them. CDR3 sequence: CASSQDLRGFYGYTF. In DNA form, the CDR3 reads TGTGCCAGCAGCCAAGATCTGCGGGGTTTCTATGGCTACACCTTC.

This clone appeared once. The chain carries TRBV11-2 and TRBJ2-1; TRBD2 matches at 11 bases. V shed 3 bases, J shed 5 bases, and the junction held 9 bases outside the gene matches. CDR1 SGHAT and CDR2 FQNNGV come from the germline V gene. This CDR3 comprises 17 residues. The CDR3 sequence: CASSLSASGRWDNEQFF. The CDR3, as DNA: TGTGCCAGCAGCTTGTCTGCTAGCGGGAGGTGGGACAATGAGCAGTTCTTC.

The rearrangement uses TRBV5-1 and TRBJ2-1; D gene unclear. From germline, CDR1 is SGHRS and CDR2 YFSETQ. The CDR3 is 13 residues long. The V end was cut by 1 base, the J end by 5 bases, with 7 bases between. The CDR3 loop is CASSLRSHNEQFF. For the CDR3, the DNA is TGCGCCAGCAGCTTGAGGAGTCACAATGAGCAGTTCTTC.

This chain links TRBV9 with TRBJ2-1; 9 nucleotides match TRBD1. V gave up 1 base and J gave up 6 bases; unmatched junction bases: 8. The CDR3 length is 16 residues. Looked up from germline, CDR1 is SGDLS and CDR2 is YYNGEE. The CDR3 DNA reads as TGTGCCAGCAGCGTACTTAGGACAGGGGATCCCAATGAGCAGTTCTTC. Its translation: CASSVLRTGDPNEQFF.

This clone came up once. This chain links TRBV21-1 with TRBJ2-4. TRBV21-1 is tagged as a pseudogene. The CDR3 covers 14 residues. The CDR3 region is CASSTDGAKNIQYF. The CDR3 DNA sequence: TGTGCCAGCAGCACCGACGGTGCCAAAAACATTCAGTACTTC.

The chain employs TRBV28 and TRBJ1-4; the D is unclear. Germline assignment: CDR1 MDHEN and CDR2 SYDVKM. This CDR3 contains 13 residues. Trimming cost V 5 bases and J 8 bases, with 12 bases left between them. CDR3 nucleotide sequence: TGTGCCAGCAGTCCACCGGCGACCGAAAAACTGTTTTTT. Amino acid sequence: CASSPPATEKLFF.

This rearrangement joins TRBV6-4 to TRBJ1-1; possible D gene TRBD1, 6 bases. CDR3 length: 15 amino acids. CDR1 and CDR2 (germline): MRHNA, SNTAGT. Trimming took 4 bases from V and 7 from J, leaving 19 bases between them. This CDR3 reads CASSAPGGARGEAFF. The CDR3 DNA sequence: TGTGCCAGCAGTGCGCCGGGGGGGGCTAGGGGTGAAGCTTTCTTT.

In this sample, this clone turned up once. The chain carries TRBV14 and TRBJ1-1, with no clear D. CDR1 SGHDN and CDR2 FVKESK come from the germline V gene. The V end lost 4 bases, the J end lost 4 bases, and 10 bases lay between the germline ends. The CDR3 runs to 13 residues. The CDR3 protein is CASSPLGATEAFF. CDR3 bases: TGTGCCAGCAGCCCCCTCGGAGCCACTGAAGCTTTCTTT.

This chain joins TRBV25-1 and TRBJ1-6; 8 bases map to TRBD1. The germline gives CDR1 MGHDK, CDR2 SYGVNS. Germline trimming cut 5 bases from V and 11 bases from J; bases unmatched to any gene: 11. The CDR3 extends over 15 amino acids. CDR3: CASSLGDRLEAPLHF. CDR3 DNA: TGTGCCAGCAGTCTAGGGGACAGGCTGGAGGCACCCCTCCACTTT.

This clone was observed a few times. The chain has TRBV10-3 and TRBJ1-3, with D possibly matching TRBD1 (5 bases). Trimming stripped 7 bases from V and 2 bases from J, with 9 bases between. This CDR3 comprises 13 residues. Germline V gene data show CDR1 as ENHRY and CDR2 as SYGVKD. Here the CDR3 reads CAITGGAGNTIYF. The CDR3 nucleotides read TGTGCCATCACCGGAGGGGCTGGAAACACCATATATTTT.

By proportion, this clone is medium-sized (0.01 to 0.1%). This chain links TRBV7-8 with TRBJ2-1; 11 bases match TRBD2. This CDR3 spans 15 amino acids. After removal of 6 bases from V and 5 bases from J, the junction contained 6 bases not matched to a gene. Germline V gives CDR1 SGHVS, CDR2 FQNEAQ. CDR3 protein: CASRLAGVGDNEQFF. The CDR3 DNA sequence: TGTGCCAGCAGACTAGCGGGAGTGGGTGACAATGAGCAGTTCTTC.

The genes are TRBV10-3 and TRBJ2-3; 14 bases agree with TRBD2. CDR1 and CDR2 (germline): ENHRY, SYGVKD. CDR3 length equals 14 residues. Germline trimming cut 10 bases from V and 7 bases from J; bases unmatched to any gene: 7. CDR3: CATGTSGRMYTQYF. The CDR3 bases are TGTGCCACGGGGACTAGCGGGAGAATGTATACGCAGTATTTT.

The J gene is TRBJ2-5, the V gene TRBV19, with D perhaps matching TRBD2 (6 bases). The end of the DNA is better explained by TRBJ2-7, so the J call may be wrong. Germline CDR1 is LNHDA and CDR2 is SQIVND (reference sequence). CDR3 length: 11 residues. The CDR3 spells CASRAGSEQYF. CDR3 coding DNA: TGTGCCAGTAGGGCGGGGAGCGAGCAGTACTTC.

V usage is TRBV9 and J usage is TRBJ1-6; D is unclear. From germline, CDR1 is SGDLS and CDR2 YYNGEE. CDR3 size: 16 residues. V was clipped by 0 bases and J by 7 bases, with 14 bases between them. The CDR3 DNA sequence: TGTGCCAGCAGCGTAGTAGAGGGAGGGAAAAATTCACCCCTCCACTTT. Translating it yields CASSVVEGGKNSPLHF.